The source of this T cell receptor beta chain is a study of cytotoxic CD8 clonotypes in ibrutinib-treated CLL. Study results and limitations: While tracking circulating CD8+ T-cell counts, baseline clonality exceeded that of age-matched healthy donors. Public clonotypes were rare and shrank or held steady on treatment.

Assay: immunoSEQ multiplex PCR; the TCRdb copy retains only in-frame clones and omits some. The data show about 300,000 clones, roughly three quarters seen once. A word on this clone: Its antigen is not known.

The receptor comes from a human donor with chronic lymphocytic leukemia. Material: PBMCs, obtained at disease progression, from a patient treated with ibrutinib.

The CDR3 DNA is TGTGCCAGCAGCTTGAGCGGGACAGGGATTCGGGAGCAGTACTTC. Protein sequence: CASSLSGTGIREQYF. This sequence joins TRBV11-2 and TRBJ2-7; 9 bases line up with TRBD1. The CDR3 sequence is 15 residues long. The ends lost 3 bases at V and 7 bases at J; junction bases unmatched: 10. The germline V gene encodes CDR1 SGHAT and CDR2 FQNNGV.